This TCR beta chain is from a study of graft-versus-host responses after intestinal transplantation. Looking at the study overall: Uniformly, recipients were administered anti-thymocyte globulin induction with subsequent tacrolimus and steroids for approximately three years.

This table comes from immunoSEQ multiplex PCR, and its TCRdb copy is limited to in-frame clones, with some not included. The sample includes 90,000 to 120,000 clones, roughly 90% of them seen just once. The germline V gene has CDR1 SNHLY and CDR2 FYNNEI. This CDR3 is built from 14 residues. V lost 6 bases and J lost 5; bases outside the gene matches: 10. With respect to this clone: No antigen is known for it.

The rearrangement uses TRBV2 and TRBJ2-7; TRBD1 matches at 7 bases. The sequenced sample was unstimulated CD4+ T cells sorted from spleen or lymph node cells, obtained before transplant. This TCR derives from a human donor who was the organ donor for an intestinal transplant. The CDR3, as DNA: TGTGCCAGCAGAGACAGGGAGTATTTCCACGAGCAGTACTTC. It specifies CASRDREYFHEQYF.